These T cell receptor beta chains were read from a single sample in a study of cytomegalovirus exposure and HLA in healthy donors. Sequencing used immunoSEQ multiplex PCR; TCRdb keeps in-frame clones, though not all of them. The repertoire holds some 160,000 clones, with 84% as singletons. The sequencing input was PBMCs. These receptors all come from a man aged 50 to 60 in good health and CMV-seropositive. The CDR3 runs from the conserved cysteine through the conserved F or W.

V	J	CDR3
TRBV5-1	TRBJ2-2	CASRTGGAAGELFF
TRBV19	TRBJ2-5	CASSVDRGFGEQYF
TRBV19	TRBJ2-4	CASSEMTGDIQYF
TRBV27	TRBJ2-1	CASSFPGGYNEQFF
TRBV5-4	TRBJ2-3	CASSYLLGQGSTDTQYF
TRBV29-1	TRBJ1-2	CSVPGQPNYGYTF
TRBV6-5	TRBJ2-7	CASSYSTGDKQYF
TRBV6-6	TRBJ1-6	CASTGQVNSPLHF
TRBV2	TRBJ1-6	CASSEGASFNSPLHF
TRBV19	TRBJ1-1	CASNKPGQGKTEAFF
TRBV29-1	TRBJ2-2	CSVAAGGLYAGELFF
TRBV9	TRBJ1-2	CASSAADRGNYGYTF
TRBV9	TRBJ2-7	CASSVAGQGGYEQYF
TRBV6-5	TRBJ2-1	CASRERTGDNYEQFF
TRBV6-8	TRBJ1-5	CASSYGHQPQHF
TRBV5-1	TRBJ1-3	CASSLEGVGNTIYF